The 18 T cell receptor beta chains reported below all come from one sample, sequenced in a study of T cell repertoires in cytomegalovirus infection. One entry per CDR3 protein, called by TCRdb with MiXCR from the reads. Here the sample spans 450,000 to 550,000 distinct CDR3 sequences, more than 15% being singletons. Sequencing was performed on CD8+ T cells from PBMCs. The receptors shown here come from a human donor in good health (CMV status not recorded). Some clones in this sample may be carry-over from other donors' samples.

This clonotype was picked up many times. The chain has TRBV7-2 and TRBJ2-7, with D possibly TRBD2 on 6 matching bases. The CDR3 consists of 17 residues. CDR1 SGHTA and CDR2 FQGNSA come from the germline V gene. V shed 4 bases and J shed 0 bases, with 19 bases lying between them. CDR3 residues: CASSSPPLGRSSYEQYF. CDR3 nucleotides: TGTGCCAGCAGCTCACCCCCTTTGGGGAGGAGCTCCTACGAGCAGTACTTC.

The rearrangement links TRBV7-8 to TRBJ1-2; TRBD1 is a possible D gene (6 bases). The ends were cut back, 0 bases at V and 5 bases at J, with 10 bases in the middle. Germline V CDR1 and CDR2: SGHVS, FQNEAQ. The CDR3 loop spans 14 amino acids. The CDR3 nucleotides are TGTGCCAGCAGCTTAGCGGGGGGGCAGTATGGCTACACCTTC. It codes for CASSLAGGQYGYTF.

CDR3 amino acids: CASRTRLQTNEKLFF. The CDR3, as DNA: TGCGCCAGCAGGACCAGGTTGCAGACTAATGAAAAACTGTTTTTT. The chain recombines TRBV4-1 with TRBJ1-4; D gene ambiguous. V lost 6 bases to trimming and J lost 2 bases, with 13 bases between them. Germline V lookup: CDR1 MGHRA, CDR2 YSYEKL. The CDR3 totals 15 residues.

The chain recombines TRBV19 with TRBJ1-5, with D unresolved. Between the trimmed V and J ends, which lost 5 bases and 3 bases, there was a span of 8 bases. The CDR3 loop spans 13 amino acids. Germline lookup yields CDR1 LNHDA and CDR2 SQIVND (reference sequence). CDR3 protein: CASSVMHNQPQHF. The CDR3 nucleotides are TGTGCCAGTAGTGTCATGCACAATCAGCCCCAGCATTTT.

The gene calls are TRBV6-6 and TRBJ1-4; D gene ambiguous. V was pared by 5 bases and J by 4 bases, with 17 bases between. The CDR3 totals 16 residues. Per germline, CDR1 MNHNY and CDR2 SVGAGI (reference sequence). CDR3 residues: CASSPLARHVNEKLFF. CDR3 in DNA: TGTGCCAGCAGTCCCCTCGCTAGGCACGTTAATGAAAAACTGTTTTTT.

This clonotype was seen at least ten times. This chain connects TRBV5-1 to TRBJ2-3; 9 bases fit TRBD1. Trimming took 3 bases from V and 5 from J; bases not matched to a gene: 22. This CDR3 is built from 20 residues. Germline CDR1 is SGHRS and CDR2 is YFSETQ. CDR3 amino acids: CASSYPRDRESKEWEDTQYF. In nucleotides, the CDR3 is TGCGCCAGCAGCTACCCTCGGGACAGGGAAAGTAAGGAGTGGGAAGATACGCAGTATTTT.

This clonotype was counted between two and nine times. The genes are TRBV12-5 and TRBJ2-5; 8 bases are shared with TRBD2. This CDR3 contains 17 residues. Germline V CDR1 and CDR2: LGHNT, FRNRAP. V was clipped by 7 bases and J by 4 bases; unmatched bases: 17. The CDR3 nucleotides are TGTGCTAGTGTTCCCCGGACTAGCTGTGATTCGGCAGAGACCCAGTACTTC. Protein sequence: CASVPRTSCDSAETQYF.

This clonotype was seen ten or more times. The gene calls are TRBV27 and TRBJ2-1, with 7 bases lining up with TRBD1. This CDR3 contains 16 residues. After removal of 0 bases from V and 5 bases from J, the junction contained 7 bases not matched to a gene. CDR1 is MNHEY and CDR2 is SMNVEV in the germline V gene (reference sequence). The CDR3 is CASSLSKGALDNEQFF. The CDR3 DNA follows: TGTGCCAGCAGTTTATCGAAGGGGGCTCTAGACAATGAGCAGTTCTTC.

J is TRBJ1-2 and V is TRBV19; D unclear. V was clipped by 5 bases and J by 7 bases, with 20 bases between them. Germline V gene sequence: CDR1 LNHDA, CDR2 SQIVND (reference sequence). CDR3 length: 15 amino acids. DNA for the CDR3: TGTGCCAGTAGTCTTCTCCCGGGCCCCCAGTCTGGCTACACCTTC. It translates to CASSLLPGPQSGYTF.

In regard to this clonotype: Because the CDR3's place on the DNA is in doubt, the DNA is left out and the CDR3 is given as listed by TCRdb. V and J are TRBV7-5 and TRBJ2-1; TRBD1 reflects the table's D call only, with no check against the DNA. TRBV7-5 is deemed a pseudogene. The CDR3 comprises 18 residues, both ends counted. This chain's CDR3 is CISVPEAHRGQGENEQFF.

This chain connects TRBV15 to TRBJ2-3; D ambiguous. V was trimmed by 5 bases and J by 0 bases, leaving 12 bases between them. This CDR3 comprises 15 residues. Germline values: CDR1 LNHNV, CDR2 YYDKDF (reference sequence). For the CDR3, the DNA is TGTGCCACCAGCCTTCAAACGACTAGCACAGATACGCAGTATTTT. It specifies CATSLQTTSTDTQYF.

This clonotype has only a few counts. V is TRBV9 and J is TRBJ1-5; D unclear. Germline CDR1 SGDLS, CDR2 YYNGEE. The CDR3 loop spans 15 amino acids. V dropped 3 bases and J dropped 3 bases, with 13 bases sitting between them. CDR3 coding DNA: TGTGCCAGCAGCGAGAATGGGCAGATCAATCAGCCCCAGCATTTT. Its translation is CASSENGQINQPQHF.

This clonotype has a handful of counts. This chain joins TRBV2 and TRBJ2-3; 9 bases are a match to TRBD2. J was trimmed by 7 bases and V by 9 bases; bases with no gene match: 20. The CDR3 covers 17 residues. Germline CDR1 and CDR2: SNHLY and FYNNEI. This CDR3 reads CARGGLAGRTGLNTQYF. In DNA, the CDR3 is TGTGCCAGAGGGGGGCTAGCGGGGCGGACGGGATTGAATACGCAGTATTTT.

The table lists this clonotype with a few counts. The chain employs TRBV4-1 and TRBJ2-2, with D maybe TRBD2 (6 bases). Germline V CDR1 and CDR2: MGHRA, YSYEKL. The V end was cut by 3 bases, the J end by 7 bases, with 18 bases between. CDR3 size: 16 residues. This CDR3 is CASSHGGAGTNGELFF. CDR3 DNA sequence: TGCGCCAGCAGCCACGGAGGGGCAGGGACGAACGGGGAGCTGTTTTTT.

In its sample, this clonotype was seen many times. The chain couples TRBV7-8 to TRBJ2-1; a possible D gene is TRBD1 (7 bases). This CDR3 spans 16 amino acids. Trimming removed 4 bases at V and 5 bases at J, with 18 bases between. The germline V gene encodes CDR1 SGHVS and CDR2 FQNEAQ. CDR3 in amino acids: CASSSGGSGAHNEQFF. The DNA of the CDR3 is TGTGCCAGCAGCTCAGGGGGTAGCGGAGCCCACAATGAGCAGTTCTTC.

This clonotype has more than one count but fewer than ten. The chain carries TRBV18 and TRBJ2-1; weak D call: TRBD1 (6 bases). Trimming left V 2 bases short and J 8 bases short, with 10 bases between. The CDR3 totals 13 residues. From germline, CDR1 is KGHSH and CDR2 LQKENI. The CDR3 DNA sequence: TGTGCCAGCTCACCAATACAGGGATATGAGCAGTTCTTC. Its protein product is CASSPIQGYEQFF.

In this sample, this clonotype turned up many times. V and J are TRBV20-1 and TRBJ2-4; TRBD2 is a possible D gene (6 bases). CDR3 length equals 15 residues. The V gene's germline CDR1 is DFQATT and CDR2 SNEGSKA (reference sequence). The V end was cut by 6 bases, the J end by 1 base, with 16 bases between. The CDR3 reads CSAISSEIAKNIQYF. CDR3 sequence (DNA): TGCAGTGCCATTTCTAGCGAAATTGCCAAAAACATTCAGTACTTC.

The chain couples TRBV5-6 to TRBJ1-6; D is perhaps TRBD1 (6 bases). The CDR3 runs to 14 residues. Germline lookup yields CDR1 SGHDT and CDR2 YYEEEE. V gave up 0 bases and J gave up 10 bases, with 11 bases separating them. CDR3 DNA sequence: TGTGCCAGCAGCTTGGACAGGGCCCGATCACCCCTCCACTTT. Its protein is CASSLDRARSPLHF. Looking up the rest from reference TRBV5-6 and TRBJ1-6 gives the full variable domain: DAGVTQSPTHLIKTRGQQVTLRCSPKSGHDTVSWYQQALGQGPQFIFQYYEEEERQRGNFPDRFSGHQFPNYSSELNVNALLLGDSALYLCASSLDRARSPLHFGNGTRLTVT.